The next 28 T cell receptor beta chains were all read from a single sample in a study of early T cells in non-severe SARS-CoV-2 infection. TCRdb called the 5' RACE reads again in MiXCR, with one record for every CDR3 protein. In the table there are 85,000 to 100,000 distinct CDR3 sequences, roughly 11% of which are singletons. Here the sequenced sample was whole blood, taken at baseline. These receptors originate from an adult who was a healthcare worker with PCR-confirmed SARS-CoV-2 infection or an uninfected control (not recorded which).

This clonotype has just a few counts. The chain combines TRBV9 with TRBJ1-1; D is possibly TRBD1 (6 bases). Trimming removed 2 bases at V and 4 bases at J, with 12 bases between. CDR3 length equals 14 residues. Germline V gene lookup returns CDR1 SGDLS and CDR2 YYNGEE. The CDR3 spells CASSVTGSITEAFF. CDR3 bases: TGTGCCAGCAGCGTTACAGGGAGTATCACTGAAGCTTTCTTT.

This clonotype has just a few counts. CDR3 sequence reads: CASSIEDNEQFF. CDR3 sequence (DNA): TGTGCCAGTAGTATTGAAGACAATGAGCAGTTCTTC. The rearrangement uses TRBV19 and TRBJ2-1, with no clear D. V was pared by 3 bases and J by 5 bases, with 5 bases between. The CDR3 is 12 residues long. Germline loops: CDR1 LNHDA, CDR2 SQIVND (reference sequence).

The V gene is TRBV28, the J gene TRBJ2-3; no clear D. The CDR3 length is 14 residues. V was shortened by 3 bases and J by 5 bases, with 12 bases between the two germline ends. Germline V CDR1 and CDR2: MDHEN, SYDVKM. In DNA, the CDR3 is TGTGCCAGCAGTTTTTACCGGGTAGGAGATACGCAGTATTTT. Its protein is CASSFYRVGDTQYF.

This clonotype was counted a few times. This sequence joins TRBV29-1 and TRBJ2-1, with 13 bases identical to TRBD2. The trim removed 6 bases at V and 3 bases at J, leaving 11 bases unmatched. Germline V gene data show CDR1 as SQVTM and CDR2 as ANQGSEA. This CDR3 contains 17 residues. The CDR3 region has the DNA TGCAGCGTCTTAGGGACTAGCGGGATCTCGGTCTACAATGAGCAGTTCTTC. This codes for CSVLGTSGISVYNEQFF.

In this sample, this clonotype turned up many times. The chain's CDR3 is CASSPIGGPASGGSEQYF. DNA of the CDR3: TGTGCCAGCAGCCCCATCGGTGGTCCGGCTAGCGGGGGTAGCGAGCAGTACTTC. The chain carries TRBV7-3 and TRBJ2-7; TRBD2 aligns across 10 bases. This CDR3 comprises 18 residues. The V gene end was trimmed by 5 bases and the J gene end by 6 bases; junction bases not matched to a gene: 19. CDR1 SGHTA and CDR2 FQGTGA come from the germline V gene.

This clonotype showed up just a few times. This rearrangement joins TRBV7-2 to TRBJ2-7, with D perhaps matching TRBD1 (5 bases). The CDR3 contains 17 residues. Trimming took off 7 bases at V and 0 bases at J, with 22 bases between the two ends. Germline CDR1 and CDR2: SGHTA and FQGNSA. CDR3 in DNA: TGTGCCAGCATCATCTCCAACGTAGGGGCCAACTCCTACGAGCAGTACTTC. This gives the protein CASIISNVGANSYEQYF.

The rearrangement joins TRBV29-1 to TRBJ2-7; 7 bases agree with TRBD1. Unmatched junction bases numbered 14, after V lost 8 bases and J lost 7 bases. The CDR3 has 13 amino acids. The germline V gene encodes CDR1 SQVTM and CDR2 ANQGSEA. In DNA form, the CDR3 reads TGCAGCTCCCGGGACAGCCCGATTGGGGAGCAGTACTTC. Its translation is CSSRDSPIGEQYF.

V usage is TRBV20-1 and J usage is TRBJ2-3, with D possibly TRBD2 on 6 matching bases. V was cut by 5 bases and J by 1 base, with 10 bases left in between. Germline CDR1 DFQATT, CDR2 SNEGSKA (reference sequence). The CDR3 contains 13 residues. Here the CDR3 DNA reads TGCAGTGCTCCGGCTAGCGGCACAGATACGCAGTATTTT. Translating gives CSAPASGTDTQYF.

The chain has TRBV5-1 and TRBJ2-7; 8 bases agree with TRBD1. Trimming took 3 bases from V and 5 from J; bases not matched to a gene: 7. Germline V gene data show CDR1 as SGHRS and CDR2 as YFSETQ. The CDR3 sequence is 14 residues long. The CDR3 region is CASSWGQVFDEQYF. Here the CDR3 DNA reads TGCGCCAGCAGCTGGGGACAGGTTTTCGACGAGCAGTACTTC. Combining the CDR3 with reference TRBV5-1 and TRBJ2-7 gives the whole variable domain KAGVTQTPRYLIKTRGQQVTLSCSPISGHRSVSWYQQTPGQGLQFLFEYFSETQRNKGNFPGRFSGRQFSNSRSEMNVSTLELGDSALYLCASSWGQVFDEQYFGPGTRLTVT.

This chain uses TRBV4-2 with TRBJ2-3; perhaps TRBD2 as D (6 bases). The germline CDR1 and CDR2 sequences are LGHNA and YNFKEQ. Trimming removed 0 bases at V and 4 bases at J, with 11 bases between. This CDR3 contains 15 residues. The DNA for the CDR3 is TGTGCCAGCAGCCAAGAGTTTAGCGGACCAGATACGCAGTATTTT. Its translation: CASSQEFSGPDTQYF.

This clonotype came up many times. This chain links TRBV3-1 with TRBJ2-4; TRBD2 agrees at 11 bases. V trimming: 2 bases; J trimming: 8 bases; junction bases outside the gene matches: 5. The CDR3 has 15 amino acids. Germline values: CDR1 LGHDT, CDR2 YNNKEL (reference sequence). For the CDR3, the DNA is TGTGCCAGCAGCCAAAGGGCACTAGCGGGGGACATTCAGTACTTC. Its protein product is CASSQRALAGDIQYF.

The CDR3 is CASSLEVAGKYEQYF. In DNA form, the CDR3 reads TGCGCCAGCAGCTTGGAGGTAGCGGGGAAGTACGAGCAGTACTTC. V and J are TRBV5-1 and TRBJ2-7; 8 bases are a match to TRBD2. This CDR3 is 15 amino acids long. Trimming removed 0 bases from V and 4 bases from J; junction bases left unmatched: 6. CDR1 is SGHRS and CDR2 is YFSETQ in the germline V gene.

A few counts support this clonotype. The chain combines TRBV29-1 with TRBJ2-5; D gene ambiguous. V was shortened by 3 bases and J by 4 bases, with 18 bases between the two germline ends. This CDR3 has 15 residues. CDR1 and CDR2 (germline): SQVTM, ANQGSEA. CDR3 DNA sequence: TGCAGCGTTGACACGAGGCTGGGTTTATCAGAGACCCAGTACTTC. This codes for CSVDTRLGLSETQYF.

This sequence joins TRBV5-1 and TRBJ2-4; D not certain. Germline-derived CDR1 and CDR2 are SGHRS and YFSETQ. CDR3 length: 14 amino acids. The V end lost 1 base, the J end lost 5 bases, and 10 bases lay between the germline ends. The CDR3 reads CASSLSTGENIQYF. The CDR3 region has the DNA TGCGCCAGCAGCTTGTCGACCGGAGAAAACATTCAGTACTTC.

In its sample, this clonotype was seen many times. The chain employs TRBV29-1 and TRBJ1-3; D gene unclear. The CDR3 runs 14 residues. CDR1 and CDR2 (germline): SQVTM, ANQGSEA. V shed 5 bases and J shed 0 bases, with 11 bases lying between them. The CDR3 is CSVKPSNSGNTIYF. In DNA form, the CDR3 reads TGCAGCGTTAAGCCGAGCAACTCTGGAAACACCATATATTTT.

The rearrangement joins TRBV20-1 to TRBJ2-7; possibly TRBD2 for D (5 bases). Trimming left V 6 bases short and J 0 bases short, with 12 bases between. From germline, CDR1 is DFQATT and CDR2 SNEGSKA (reference sequence). The CDR3 is made up of 13 amino acids. CDR3 loop: CSALEGPSYEQYF. CDR3 DNA: TGCAGTGCCCTAGAGGGCCCCTCCTACGAGCAGTACTTC.

This clonotype has only a few counts. This chain connects TRBV3-1 to TRBJ2-3, with TRBD2 matching 7 bases. Per the germline V gene, CDR1 is LGHDT and CDR2 is YNNKEL (reference sequence). With V trimmed by 3 bases and J by 0 bases, 0 bases remained unmatched. The CDR3 runs 14 residues. The CDR3 sequence: CASSQTSSTDTQYF. As DNA, the CDR3 is TGTGCCAGCAGCCAGACTAGCAGCACAGATACGCAGTATTTT.

This clonotype has only a few counts. The chain combines TRBV10-1 with TRBJ2-1, with 14 positions matching TRBD2. CDR1 WNHNN and CDR2 SYGVQD come from the germline V gene (reference sequence). The CDR3 consists of 17 residues. Germline trimming cut 4 bases from V and 0 bases from J; bases unmatched to any gene: 2. CDR3 residues: CASSGGTSGSSYNEQFF. In DNA form, the CDR3 reads TGCGCCAGCAGTGGCGGGACTAGCGGGAGCTCCTACAATGAGCAGTTCTTC.

V is TRBV5-1 and J is TRBJ2-3; the D call may be TRBD1 or TRBD2 (5 bases each). Trimming cost V 1 base and J 4 bases, with 13 bases left between them. CDR3 size: 15 residues. Germline V CDR1 and CDR2: SGHRS, YFSETQ. The CDR3 nucleotides read TGCGCCAGCAGCTTGTTCGGGGTGGGACCAGATACGCAGTATTTT. It codes for CASSLFGVGPDTQYF.

This chain uses TRBV7-9 with TRBJ2-2; 11 nucleotides agree with TRBD2. J gave up 4 bases and V 3 bases, and 1 base lay outside the gene matches. The germline CDR1 and CDR2 sequences are SEHNR and FQNEAQ (reference sequence). The length of the CDR3 is 15 residues. Here the CDR3 reads CASSFLAGGTGELFF. CDR3 coding DNA: TGTGCCAGCAGCTTCCTAGCGGGGGGCACCGGGGAGCTGTTTTTT.

V and J are TRBV7-3 and TRBJ2-1; TRBD2 matches at 9 bases. Germline CDR1 is SGHTA and CDR2 is FQGTGA. CDR3 length equals 15 residues. V lost 0 bases to trimming and J lost 5 bases; unmatched junction nucleotides: 2. The CDR3 bases are TGTGCCAGCAGCTTAACGGCTAGCGGGAACAATGAGCAGTTCTTC. Translating it yields CASSLTASGNNEQFF.

This clonotype occurred a few times. This chain joins TRBV7-3 and TRBJ1-1, with D uncertain. The CDR3 spans 13 residues. Trimming pared 5 bases from V and 2 bases from J, leaving 9 bases between. Looked up from germline, CDR1 is SGHTA and CDR2 is FQGTGA. CDR3 coding DNA: TGTGCCAGCAGCACGACGATAAACACTGAAGCTTTCTTT. This codes for CASSTTINTEAFF.

This clonotype appeared many times. V gene TRBV7-9 combines with J gene TRBJ2-3; D is ambiguous. The V end was cut by 1 base, the J end by 5 bases, with 10 bases between. The CDR3 consists of 14 residues. CDR1 is SEHNR and CDR2 is FQNEAQ in the germline V gene (reference sequence). CDR3 in amino acids: CASSLVTRKDTQYF. The CDR3, as DNA: TGTGCCAGCAGCTTAGTCACACGCAAAGATACGCAGTATTTT.

This clonotype was counted many times. This sequence joins TRBV11-3 and TRBJ2-3; D is unclear. The CDR3 sequence is 12 residues long. V lost 0 bases and J lost 7, with 5 bases in between. CDR1 is SGHNT and CDR2 is YENEEA in the germline V gene. The CDR3 DNA reads as TGTGCCAGCAGCTTAGATCGATATACGCAGTATTTT. It codes for CASSLDRYTQYF.

The chain joins TRBV4-2 to TRBJ1-3; D remains ambiguous. CDR1 is LGHNA, CDR2 YNFKEQ, per germline. The CDR3 totals 13 residues. Trimming shortened V by 2 bases and J by 7 bases, and 9 bases separated the two germline ends. CDR3 sequence reads: CASSQHVGNTIYF. DNA of the CDR3: TGTGCCAGCAGCCAACACGTGGGTAACACCATATATTTT.

This clonotype was detected many times. The chain carries TRBV5-4 and TRBJ2-1; 9 nucleotides match TRBD2. This CDR3 contains 17 residues. Germline V CDR1 and CDR2: SGHNT, YYREEE (reference sequence). Unmatched junction bases numbered 8, after V lost 0 bases and J lost 4 bases. For the CDR3, the DNA is TGTGCCAGCAGCTTGGCCGGGCTAGCGGGACAATACAATGAGCAGTTCTTC. It specifies CASSLAGLAGQYNEQFF. Drawing the rest from reference TRBV5-4 and TRBJ2-1, the complete variable domain is ETGVTQSPTHLIKTRGQQVTLRCSSQSGHNTVSWYQQALGQGPQFIFQYYREEENGRGNFPPRFSGLQFPNYSSELNVNALELDDSALYLCASSLAGLAGQYNEQFFGPGTRLTVL.

The V and J genes are TRBV5-1 and TRBJ1-4, with TRBD1 matching 7 bases. V lost 3 bases, J lost 7 bases, and 6 bases stayed unmatched. This CDR3 comprises 14 residues. The V gene's germline CDR1 is SGHRS and CDR2 YFSETQ. The CDR3: CASSSTGLSEKLFF. The CDR3 DNA is TGCGCCAGCAGCTCGACAGGGTTGAGTGAAAAACTGTTTTTT.

This clonotype showed up many times. The V and J genes are TRBV29-1 and TRBJ2-2; no reliable D call. The CDR3 spans 13 residues. The germline V gene encodes CDR1 SQVTM and CDR2 ANQGSEA. V was pared by 3 bases and J by 6 bases, with 11 bases between. CDR3 DNA sequence: TGCAGCGTTGAGGAGTTGGTCCCCGGGGAGCTGTTTTTT. It encodes CSVEELVPGELFF.